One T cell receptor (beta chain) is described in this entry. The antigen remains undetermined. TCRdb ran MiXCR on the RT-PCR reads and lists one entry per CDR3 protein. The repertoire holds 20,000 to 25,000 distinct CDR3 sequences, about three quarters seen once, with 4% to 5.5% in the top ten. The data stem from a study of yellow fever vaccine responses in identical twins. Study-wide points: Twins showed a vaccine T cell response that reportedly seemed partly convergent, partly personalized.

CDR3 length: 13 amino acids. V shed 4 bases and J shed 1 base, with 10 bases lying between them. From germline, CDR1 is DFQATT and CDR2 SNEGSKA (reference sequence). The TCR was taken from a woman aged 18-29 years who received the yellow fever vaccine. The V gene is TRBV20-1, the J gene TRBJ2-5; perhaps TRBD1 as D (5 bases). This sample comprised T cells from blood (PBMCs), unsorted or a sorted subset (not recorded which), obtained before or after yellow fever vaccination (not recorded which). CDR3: CSAIWTIQETQYF. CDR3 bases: TGCAGTGCTATTTGGACAATCCAAGAGACCCAGTACTTC.